This T cell receptor (beta chain) was documented in a study of T cells after posttransplantation cyclophosphamide. CDR1 and CDR2 from the germline V gene are SGHRS and YFSETQ. The CDR3 totals 14 residues. The ends lost 0 bases at V and 6 bases at J; junction bases unmatched: 3. This clone has only a few counts. Data came from immunoSEQ multiplex PCR; TCRdb stores just in-frame clones and leaves some out. The sample lists fewer than 40,000 clones, roughly 90% occurring once. The sample consisted of PBMCs. This TCR came from a woman in her forties with a blood cancer, CMV-positive, and with a related stem cell donor. This sequence joins TRBV5-1 and TRBJ1-2; 9 bases map to TRBD1. The CDR3 sequence is CASSLVGQGHGYTF. CDR3 bases: TGCGCCAGCAGCTTGGTAGGACAGGGGCATGGCTACACCTTC.